This entry is about one T cell receptor beta chain. The target antigen is unknown. Separate alpha and beta amplification began at the second PCR step. The beta constant-region primer was an equimolar mix of two oligonucleotides covering TRBC1 and TRBC2. TCRdb redid the calling of the UMI-ligation and nested PCR reads with MiXCR, one entry per CDR3 protein. Among about 35,000 distinct CDR3 sequences listed, approximately 12% were seen once. These data come from a study of naive and memory T cell subsets. Whole-study results and caveats: From naive to CM, EM and EMRA, diversity decreased and Gini increased.

With 4 bases clipped from V and 10 bases from J, the junction kept 6 bases outside the gene matches. Germline CDR1 is SGHTA and CDR2 is FQGNSA. This CDR3 contains 12 residues. The chain employs TRBV7-2 and TRBJ1-2, with 7 positions matching TRBD1. The sequenced material came from effector memory CD4+ T cells from blood. Noted subset: effector memory, CD45RA- CD27-. This TCR was recovered from a human donor in good health. The CDR3 loop reads CASSSRQGDYTF. DNA of the CDR3: TGTGCCAGCAGCTCCCGACAGGGCGACTACACCTTC.